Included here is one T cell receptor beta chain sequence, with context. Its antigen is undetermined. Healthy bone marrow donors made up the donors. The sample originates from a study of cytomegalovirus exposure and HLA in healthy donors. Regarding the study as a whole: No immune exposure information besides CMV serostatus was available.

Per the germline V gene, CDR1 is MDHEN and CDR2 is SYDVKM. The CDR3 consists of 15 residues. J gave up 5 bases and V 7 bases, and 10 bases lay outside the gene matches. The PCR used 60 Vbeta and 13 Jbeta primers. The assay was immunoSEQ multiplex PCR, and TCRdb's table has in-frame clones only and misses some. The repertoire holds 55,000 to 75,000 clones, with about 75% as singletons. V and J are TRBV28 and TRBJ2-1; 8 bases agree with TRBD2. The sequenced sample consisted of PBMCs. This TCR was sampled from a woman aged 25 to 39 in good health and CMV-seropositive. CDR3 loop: CASTMSGRINNEQFF. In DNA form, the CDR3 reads TGTGCCAGCACCATGAGCGGGAGAATTAACAATGAGCAGTTCTTC.